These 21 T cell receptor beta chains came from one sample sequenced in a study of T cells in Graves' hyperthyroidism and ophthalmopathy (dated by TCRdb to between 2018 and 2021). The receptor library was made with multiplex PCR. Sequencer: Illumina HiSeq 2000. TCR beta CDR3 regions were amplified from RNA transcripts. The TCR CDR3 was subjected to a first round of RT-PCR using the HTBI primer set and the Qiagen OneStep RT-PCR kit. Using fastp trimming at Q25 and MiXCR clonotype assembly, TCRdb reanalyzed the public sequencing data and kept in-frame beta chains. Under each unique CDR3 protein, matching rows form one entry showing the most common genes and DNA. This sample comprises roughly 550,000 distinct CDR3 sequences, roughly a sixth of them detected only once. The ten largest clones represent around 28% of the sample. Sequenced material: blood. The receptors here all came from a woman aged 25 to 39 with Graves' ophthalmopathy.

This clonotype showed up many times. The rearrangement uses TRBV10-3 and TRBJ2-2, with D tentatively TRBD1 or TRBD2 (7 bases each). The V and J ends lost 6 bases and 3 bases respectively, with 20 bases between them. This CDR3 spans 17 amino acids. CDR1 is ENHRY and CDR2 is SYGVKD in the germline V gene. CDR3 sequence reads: CAIRRDFRGRDTGELFF. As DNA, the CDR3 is TGTGCCATCAGACGGGACTTCAGGGGGAGGGACACCGGGGAGCTGTTTTTT.

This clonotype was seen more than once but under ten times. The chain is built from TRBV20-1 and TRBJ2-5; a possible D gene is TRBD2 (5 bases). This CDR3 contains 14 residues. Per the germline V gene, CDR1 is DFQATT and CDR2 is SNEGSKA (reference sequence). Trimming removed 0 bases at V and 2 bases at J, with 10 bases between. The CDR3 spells CSARDPGRQETQYF. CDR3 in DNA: TGCAGTGCTAGAGATCCGGGAAGACAAGAGACCCAGTACTTC.

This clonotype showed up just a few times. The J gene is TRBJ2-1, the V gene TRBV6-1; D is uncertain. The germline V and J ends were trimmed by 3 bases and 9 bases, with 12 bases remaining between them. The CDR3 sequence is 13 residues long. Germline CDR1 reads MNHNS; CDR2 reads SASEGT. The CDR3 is CASSESKWREQFF. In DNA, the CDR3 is TGTGCCAGCAGTGAGTCCAAATGGCGTGAGCAGTTCTTC.

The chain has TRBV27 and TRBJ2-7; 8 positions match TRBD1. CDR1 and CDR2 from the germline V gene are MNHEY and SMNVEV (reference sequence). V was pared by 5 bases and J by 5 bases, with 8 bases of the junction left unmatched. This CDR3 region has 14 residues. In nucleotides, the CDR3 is TGTGCCAGCAGTACCGACAGGGGCGGGGACGAGCAGTACTTC. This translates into CASSTDRGGDEQYF.

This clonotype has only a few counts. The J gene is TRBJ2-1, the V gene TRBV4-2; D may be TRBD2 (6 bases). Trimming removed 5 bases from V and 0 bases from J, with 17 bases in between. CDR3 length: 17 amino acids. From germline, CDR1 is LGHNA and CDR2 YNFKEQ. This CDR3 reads CASSISGTSSSYNEQFF. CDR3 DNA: TGTGCCAGCAGCATCTCCGGGACTTCCAGCTCCTACAATGAGCAGTTCTTC.

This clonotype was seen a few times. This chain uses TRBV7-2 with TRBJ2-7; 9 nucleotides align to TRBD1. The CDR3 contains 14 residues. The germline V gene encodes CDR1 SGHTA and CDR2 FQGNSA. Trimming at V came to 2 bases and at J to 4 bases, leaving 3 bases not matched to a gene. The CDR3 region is CASSLYGTGYEQYF. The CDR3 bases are TGTGCCAGCAGCTTATATGGGACAGGGTACGAGCAGTACTTC. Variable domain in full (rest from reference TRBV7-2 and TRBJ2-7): GAGVSQSPSNKVTEKGKDVELRCDPISGHTALYWYRQSLGQGLEFLIYFQGNSAPDKSGLPSDRFSAERTGGSVSTLTIQRTQQEDSAVYLCASSLYGTGYEQYFGPGTRLTVT.

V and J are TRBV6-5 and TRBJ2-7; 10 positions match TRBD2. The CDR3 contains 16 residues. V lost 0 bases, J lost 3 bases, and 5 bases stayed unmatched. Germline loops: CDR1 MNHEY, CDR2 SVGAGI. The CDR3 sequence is CASSYSSGRALYEQYF. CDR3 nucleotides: TGTGCCAGCAGTTACTCGAGCGGGAGGGCCCTCTACGAGCAGTACTTC.

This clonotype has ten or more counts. CDR3: CASSTPGQSTEAFF. Written as DNA, the CDR3 is TGTGCCAGCAGTACACCGGGACAGAGCACTGAAGCTTTCTTT. This chain links TRBV6-1 with TRBJ1-1; 7 nucleotides line up with TRBD1. Germline loops: CDR1 MNHNS, CDR2 SASEGT. V was pared by 5 bases and J by 4 bases, with 7 bases of the junction left unmatched. The CDR3 is 14 amino acids.

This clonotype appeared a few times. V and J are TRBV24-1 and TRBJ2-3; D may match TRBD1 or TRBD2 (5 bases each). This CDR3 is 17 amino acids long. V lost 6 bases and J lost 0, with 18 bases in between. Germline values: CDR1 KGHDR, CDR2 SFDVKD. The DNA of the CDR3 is TGTGCCACCAGTTCTACCAACCCCGGGGCTAGCACAGATACGCAGTATTTT. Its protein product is CATSSTNPGASTDTQYF.

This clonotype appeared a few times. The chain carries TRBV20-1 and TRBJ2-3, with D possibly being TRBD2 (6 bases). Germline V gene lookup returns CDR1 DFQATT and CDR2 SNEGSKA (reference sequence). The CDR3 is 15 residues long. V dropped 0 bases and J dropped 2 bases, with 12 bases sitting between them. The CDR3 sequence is CSARDSSGVTDTQYF. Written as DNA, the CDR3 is TGCAGTGCTAGAGATAGTAGCGGAGTCACAGATACGCAGTATTTT.

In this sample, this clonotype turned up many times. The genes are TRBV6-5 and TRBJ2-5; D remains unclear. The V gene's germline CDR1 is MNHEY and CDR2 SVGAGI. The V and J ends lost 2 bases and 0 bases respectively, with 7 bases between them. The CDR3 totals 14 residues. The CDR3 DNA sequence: TGTGCCAGCAGTTACAGGGCGGACCAAGAGACCCAGTACTTC. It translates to CASSYRADQETQYF.

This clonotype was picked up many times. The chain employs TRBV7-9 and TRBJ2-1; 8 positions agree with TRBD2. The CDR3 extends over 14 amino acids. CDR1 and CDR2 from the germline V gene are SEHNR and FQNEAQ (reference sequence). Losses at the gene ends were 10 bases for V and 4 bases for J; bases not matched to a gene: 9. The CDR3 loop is CATLELAGYNEQFF. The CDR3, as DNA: TGTGCCACTCTCGAATTAGCGGGGTACAATGAGCAGTTCTTC.

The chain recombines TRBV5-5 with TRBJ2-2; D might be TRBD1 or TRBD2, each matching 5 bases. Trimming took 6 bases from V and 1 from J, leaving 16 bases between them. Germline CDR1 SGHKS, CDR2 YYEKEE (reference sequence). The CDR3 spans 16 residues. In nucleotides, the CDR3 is TGTGCCAGCACCCTGGGACGGTCAGTGAACACCGGGGAGCTGTTTTTT. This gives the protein CASTLGRSVNTGELFF.

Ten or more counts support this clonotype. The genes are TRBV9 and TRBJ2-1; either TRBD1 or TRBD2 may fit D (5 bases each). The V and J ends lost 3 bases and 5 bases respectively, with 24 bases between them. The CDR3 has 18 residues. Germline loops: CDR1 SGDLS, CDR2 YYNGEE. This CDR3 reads CASSETDWTSLVNNEQFF. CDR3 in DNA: TGTGCCAGCAGCGAGACGGACTGGACAAGCCTCGTAAACAATGAGCAGTTCTTC. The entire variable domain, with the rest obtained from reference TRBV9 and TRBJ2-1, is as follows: DSGVTQTPKHLITATGQRVTLRCSPRSGDLSVYWYQQSLDQGLQFLIQYYNGEERAKGNILERFSAQQFPDLHSELNLSSLELGDSALYFCASSETDWTSLVNNEQFFGPGTRLTVL.

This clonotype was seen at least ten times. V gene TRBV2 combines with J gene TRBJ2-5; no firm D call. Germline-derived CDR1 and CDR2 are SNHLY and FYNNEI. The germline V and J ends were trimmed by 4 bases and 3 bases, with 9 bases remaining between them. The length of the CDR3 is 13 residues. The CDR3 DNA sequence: TGTGCCAGCAGTGGAGGCCTCGAAGAGACCCAGTACTTC. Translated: CASSGGLEETQYF.

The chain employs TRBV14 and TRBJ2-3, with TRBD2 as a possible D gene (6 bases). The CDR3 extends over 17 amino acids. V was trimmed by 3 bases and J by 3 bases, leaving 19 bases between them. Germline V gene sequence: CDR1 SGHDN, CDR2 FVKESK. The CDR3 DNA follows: TGTGCCAGCAGCCAGGTCGCTAGCTTACGGGGGACAGATACGCAGTATTTT. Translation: CASSQVASLRGTDTQYF.

CDR3 sequence reads: CASSIGTETDQYF. Written as DNA, the CDR3 is TGTGCCAGTAGTATAGGAACGGAGACTGACCAGTACTTC. The chain uses TRBV19 and TRBJ2-5; D is uncertain. V was cut by 1 base and J by 10 bases, with 13 bases left in between. Germline CDR1 and CDR2: LNHDA and SQIVND (reference sequence). The CDR3 is 13 residues long.

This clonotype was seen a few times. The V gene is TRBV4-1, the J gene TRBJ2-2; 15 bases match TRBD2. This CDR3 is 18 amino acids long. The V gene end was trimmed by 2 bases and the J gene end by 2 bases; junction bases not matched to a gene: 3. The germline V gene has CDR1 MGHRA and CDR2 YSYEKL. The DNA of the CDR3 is TGCGCCAGCAGCCAAAAGGGACTAGCGGGAGGAAACACCGGGGAGCTGTTTTTT. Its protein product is CASSQKGLAGGNTGELFF.

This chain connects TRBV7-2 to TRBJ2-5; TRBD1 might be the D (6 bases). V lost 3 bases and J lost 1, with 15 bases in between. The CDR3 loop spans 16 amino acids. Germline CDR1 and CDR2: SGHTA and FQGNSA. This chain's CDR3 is CASSLYRTESQETQYF. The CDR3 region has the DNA TGTGCCAGCAGCTTGTATCGGACAGAAAGCCAAGAGACCCAGTACTTC.

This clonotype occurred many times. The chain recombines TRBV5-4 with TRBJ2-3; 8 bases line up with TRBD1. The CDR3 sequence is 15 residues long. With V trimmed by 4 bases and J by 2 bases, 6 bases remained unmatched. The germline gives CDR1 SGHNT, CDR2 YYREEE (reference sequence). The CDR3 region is CASSDRQGHTDTQYF. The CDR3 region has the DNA TGTGCCAGCAGCGATCGACAGGGGCACACAGATACGCAGTATTTT.

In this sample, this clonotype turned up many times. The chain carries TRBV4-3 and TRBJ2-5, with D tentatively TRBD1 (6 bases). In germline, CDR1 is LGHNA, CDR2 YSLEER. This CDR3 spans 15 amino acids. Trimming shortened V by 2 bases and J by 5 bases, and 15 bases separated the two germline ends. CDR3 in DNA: TGCGCCAGCAGCCAATCACAGGGTCTAGGGGAGACCCAGTACTTC. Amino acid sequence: CASSQSQGLGETQYF.